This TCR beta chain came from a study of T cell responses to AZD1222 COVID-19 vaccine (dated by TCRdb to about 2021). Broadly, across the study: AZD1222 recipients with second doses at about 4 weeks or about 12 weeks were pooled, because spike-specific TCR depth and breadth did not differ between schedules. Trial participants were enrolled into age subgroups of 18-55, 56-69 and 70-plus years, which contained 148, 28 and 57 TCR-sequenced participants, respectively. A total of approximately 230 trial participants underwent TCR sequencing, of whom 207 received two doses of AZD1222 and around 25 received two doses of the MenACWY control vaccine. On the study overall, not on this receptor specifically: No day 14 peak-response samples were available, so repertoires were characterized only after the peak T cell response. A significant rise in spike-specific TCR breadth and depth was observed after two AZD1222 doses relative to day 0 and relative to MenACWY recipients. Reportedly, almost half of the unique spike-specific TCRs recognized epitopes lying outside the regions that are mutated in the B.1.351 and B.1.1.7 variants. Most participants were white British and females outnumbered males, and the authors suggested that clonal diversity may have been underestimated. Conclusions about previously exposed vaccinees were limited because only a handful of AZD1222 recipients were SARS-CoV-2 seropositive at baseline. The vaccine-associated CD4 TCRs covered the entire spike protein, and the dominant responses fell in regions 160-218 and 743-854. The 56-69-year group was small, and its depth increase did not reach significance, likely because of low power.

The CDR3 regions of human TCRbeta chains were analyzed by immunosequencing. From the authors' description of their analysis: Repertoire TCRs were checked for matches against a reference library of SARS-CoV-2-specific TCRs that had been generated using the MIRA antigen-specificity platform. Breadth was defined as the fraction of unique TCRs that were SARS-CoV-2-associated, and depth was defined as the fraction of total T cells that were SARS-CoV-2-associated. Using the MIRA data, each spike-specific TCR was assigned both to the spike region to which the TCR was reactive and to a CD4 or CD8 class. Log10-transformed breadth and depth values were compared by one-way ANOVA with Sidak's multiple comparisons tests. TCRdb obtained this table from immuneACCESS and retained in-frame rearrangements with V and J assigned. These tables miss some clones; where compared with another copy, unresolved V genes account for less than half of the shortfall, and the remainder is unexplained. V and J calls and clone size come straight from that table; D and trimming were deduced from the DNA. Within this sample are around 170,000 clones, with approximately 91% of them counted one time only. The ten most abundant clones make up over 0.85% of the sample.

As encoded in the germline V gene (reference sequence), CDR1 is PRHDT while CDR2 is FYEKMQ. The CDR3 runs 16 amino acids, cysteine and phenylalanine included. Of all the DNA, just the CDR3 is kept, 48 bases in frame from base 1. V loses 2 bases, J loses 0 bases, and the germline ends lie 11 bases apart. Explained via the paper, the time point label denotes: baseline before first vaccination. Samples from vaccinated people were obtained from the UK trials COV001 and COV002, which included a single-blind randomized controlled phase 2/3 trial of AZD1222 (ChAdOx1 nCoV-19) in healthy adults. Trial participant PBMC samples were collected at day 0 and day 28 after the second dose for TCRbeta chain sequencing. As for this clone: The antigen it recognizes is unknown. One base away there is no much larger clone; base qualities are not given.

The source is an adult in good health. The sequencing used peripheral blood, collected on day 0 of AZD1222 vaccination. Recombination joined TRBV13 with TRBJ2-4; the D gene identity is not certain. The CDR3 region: CASSLSETIAKNIQYF. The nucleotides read TGTGCCAGCAGCTTATCAGAAACAATAGCCAAAAACATTCAGTACTTC. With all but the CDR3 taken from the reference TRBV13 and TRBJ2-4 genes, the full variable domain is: AAGVIQSPRHLIKEKRETATLKCYPIPRHDTVYWYQQGPGQDPQFLISFYEKMQSDKGSIPDRFSAQQFSDYHSELNMSSLELGDSALYFCASSLSETIAKNIQYFGAGTRLSVL.